Below, one T cell receptor beta chain is given with its context. Antigen: not known. The sample's treatment: some 20 received Ad26.COV2.S at low or high dose, single or two shots; 5 received placebo; per-sample allocation not given. The study sampled participants on day 63 after the first vaccine or placebo injection. These data come from a study of Ad26.COV2.S vaccination and SARS-CoV-2 variants. Study-level background: The trial was COV1001 and the donor's arm was Ad26.COV2.S. Study conclusions and caveats: Post-vaccination breadth of spike-specific CD8+ and CD4+ T cell responses was reportedly substantial. Those who received the vaccine showed greater spike-specific TCR breadth than those given placebo.

Germline assignment: CDR1 MNHEY and CDR2 SVGAGI. The V and J ends lost 2 bases and 1 base, in that order; junction bases with no gene match: 6. This CDR3 is 16 amino acids long. Clones were read by immunoSEQ multiplex PCR, and TCRdb kept only the in-frame ones, dropping some. The sample yields fewer than 400,000 clones, 86% seen once. Sample: peripheral blood, taken in a trial of Ad26.COV2.S vaccine versus placebo. V is TRBV6-5 and J is TRBJ1-1; TRBD1 agrees at 8 bases. The receptor comes from a person between 18 and 60 years old who received the Ad26.COV2.S COVID-19 vaccine or a placebo. CDR3 protein: CASSYAQGAANTEAFF. CDR3 nucleotides: TGTGCCAGCAGTTACGCTCAGGGGGCAGCGAACACTGAAGCTTTCTTT.